This T cell receptor (beta chain) is from a study of shared clonotypes between healthy human individuals. Study in general: CD4 naive and memory got three plates each, CD8 naive two, CD8 memory one.

Libraries were prepared by immunoSEQ multiplex PCR; TCRdb keeps only in-frame clonotypes and omits some of them. The table has about 980,000 clones, over 75% seen once. This clone has a handful of counts. Other DNA sequences in the sample encode the same CDR3. The CDR3 extends over 11 amino acids. The V gene's germline CDR1 is MDHEN and CDR2 SYDVKM. V lost 3 bases to trimming and J lost 8 bases, with 4 bases between them. This receptor was identified in a man between 18 and 29 years old in good health. The sample comprised memory CD4+ T cells sorted from blood. Indicated subset: CD45RA-negative fraction. The rearrangement links TRBV28 to TRBJ1-4; D not certain. The DNA of the CDR3 is TGTGCCAGCAGTTTGGGGGAAAAACTGTTTTTT. Protein: CASSLGEKLFF.